This passage covers 13 T cell receptor beta chains from one sample sequenced in a study of blood T cell repertoires in COVID-19. Assay used: immunoSEQ multiplex PCR; TCRdb lists only in-frame clones, some missing. The table lists some 230,000 clones, about 80% of them singletons. Sequencing was carried out using peripheral blood. The receptors here all came from a woman in her 50s with acute or convalescent COVID-19.

J is TRBJ2-3 and V is TRBV30; 11 bases are shared with TRBD1. The CDR3 sequence is 14 residues long. V trimming: 4 bases; J trimming: 5 bases; junction bases outside the gene matches: 5. Germline V CDR1 and CDR2: GTSNPN, SVGIG (reference sequence). The CDR3 reads CAWTGQGVIDTQYF. The CDR3 nucleotides read TGTGCCTGGACGGGACAGGGGGTTATAGATACGCAGTATTTT. Full variable domain (outside the CDR3, taken from reference TRBV30 and TRBJ2-3): SQTIHQWPATLVQPVGSPLSLECTVEGTSNPNLYWYRQAAGRGLQLLFYSVGIGQISSEVPQNLSASRPQDRQFILSSKKLLLSDSGFYLCAWTGQGVIDTQYFGPGTRLTVL.

This clone was found a few times. V gene TRBV15 combines with J gene TRBJ2-3; perhaps TRBD2 as D (5 bases). Per the germline V gene, CDR1 is LNHNV and CDR2 is YYDKDF (reference sequence). This CDR3 comprises 18 residues. The ends were cut back, 0 bases at V and 2 bases at J, with 18 bases in the middle. The CDR3 sequence: CATSRDSGGLADTDTQYF. CDR3 DNA: TGTGCCACCAGCAGAGATTCTGGTGGGCTAGCCGACACAGATACGCAGTATTTT.

CDR3 DNA: TGTGCCAGCAGCAAGGGACAGGGAAGCTCCTACGAGCAGTACTTC. It specifies CASSKGQGSSYEQYF. This chain uses TRBV7-8 with TRBJ2-7; 9 nucleotides align to TRBD1. Germline CDR1 and CDR2: SGHVS and FQNEAQ. J gave up 0 bases and V 5 bases, and 5 bases lay outside the gene matches. The CDR3 contains 15 residues.

The CDR3 sequence: CASTRDRGLNEQFF. Here the CDR3 DNA reads TGTGCCAGTACCCGGGACAGGGGGCTCAATGAGCAGTTCTTC. The chain carries TRBV19 and TRBJ2-1; the match to TRBD1 covers 12 bases. Trimming removed 7 bases from V and 6 bases from J; junction bases left unmatched: 4. This CDR3 has 14 amino acids. Looked up from germline, CDR1 is LNHDA and CDR2 is SQIVND (reference sequence).

This chain joins TRBV28 and TRBJ1-5; weak D call: TRBD1 (5 bases). Germline V gene lookup returns CDR1 MDHEN and CDR2 SYDVKM. V lost 6 bases, J lost 1 base, and 19 bases lay in between. The length of the CDR3 is 17 residues. CDR3 loop: CASRTWSTGVSNQPQHF. The CDR3 DNA follows: TGTGCCAGCAGAACTTGGAGCACAGGAGTGAGCAATCAGCCCCAGCATTTT.

The chain combines TRBV10-3 with TRBJ2-7; TRBD1 aligns across 8 bases. Germline CDR1 and CDR2: ENHRY and SYGVKD. Trimming took 10 bases from V and 2 from J; bases not matched to a gene: 7. The CDR3 loop spans 13 amino acids. The CDR3 DNA follows: TGTGCCACCCGGGACAGGCTAACCTACGAGCAGTACTTC. Protein sequence: CATRDRLTYEQYF.

The chain has TRBV5-3 and TRBJ2-3; weak D call: TRBD2 (6 bases). TRBV5-3 is an ORF; its function is uncertain. V shed 4 bases and J shed 8 bases, with 20 bases lying between them. The CDR3 extends over 15 amino acids. CDR3 sequence: CARSLGTLGVGTQYF. The CDR3 DNA reads TGTGCCAGAAGCCTCGGGACTTTAGGGGTGGGTACGCAGTATTTT.

The chain has TRBV7-2 and TRBJ2-7, with D possibly TRBD1 on 6 matching bases. Germline-derived CDR1 and CDR2 are SGHTA and FQGNSA. There are 14 residues in the CDR3. V was clipped by 1 base and J by 2 bases, with 9 bases between them. This CDR3 is CASSLDTGTYEQYF. CDR3 sequence (DNA): TGTGCCAGCAGCTTAGACACAGGGACCTACGAGCAGTACTTC.

The J gene is TRBJ2-7, the V gene TRBV7-9, with 8 nucleotides matching TRBD1. CDR1 is SEHNR and CDR2 is FQNEAQ in the germline V gene (reference sequence). The CDR3 length is 15 residues. V was clipped by 5 bases and J by 4 bases; unmatched bases: 10. The DNA of the CDR3 is TGTGCCAGCAGCCCTAACACAGGGGGGCGGTACGAGCAGTACTTC. It is translated as CASSPNTGGRYEQYF.

The rearrangement uses TRBV4-1 and TRBJ2-7, with 11 positions matching TRBD2. This CDR3 region has 15 residues. V shed 0 bases, J shed 6 bases, and the junction held 4 bases outside the gene matches. In germline, CDR1 is MGHRA, CDR2 YSYEKL. CDR3 protein: CASSQEIAGGGEQYF. The CDR3 region has the DNA TGCGCCAGCAGCCAAGAAATAGCGGGAGGGGGCGAGCAGTACTTC.

The chain carries TRBV5-1 and TRBJ1-4, with TRBD1 matching 9 bases. This CDR3 is 17 amino acids long. Germline trimming cut 4 bases from V and 1 base from J; bases unmatched to any gene: 8. Germline V gene lookup returns CDR1 SGHRS and CDR2 YFSETQ. CDR3 DNA sequence: TGCGCCAGCAGCCGGGGACAGGGAGCGCGAACTAATGAAAAACTGTTTTTT. Translating it yields CASSRGQGARTNEKLFF. Full variable domain (rest looked up from reference TRBV5-1 and TRBJ1-4): KAGVTQTPRYLIKTRGQQVTLSCSPISGHRSVSWYQQTPGQGLQFLFEYFSETQRNKGNFPGRFSGRQFSNSRSEMNVSTLELGDSALYLCASSRGQGARTNEKLFFGSGTQLSVL.

This clone was recorded only once. V gene TRBV28 combines with J gene TRBJ1-6; TRBD1 matches at 7 bases. This CDR3 is 13 amino acids long. Trimming removed 8 bases from V and 4 bases from J; junction bases left unmatched: 2. Germline lookup yields CDR1 MDHEN and CDR2 SYDVKM. The CDR3 sequence is CASQQGYNSPLHF. The CDR3 nucleotides read TGTGCCAGCCAACAGGGGTATAATTCACCCCTCCACTTT.

This clone was detected once. CDR3 in amino acids: CASSIEGGNSNQPQHF. The CDR3 region has the DNA TGTGCCAGTAGTATAGAGGGAGGTAATAGCAATCAGCCCCAGCATTTT. J is TRBJ1-5 and V is TRBV19; D is unresolved. Trimming removed 0 bases from V and 0 bases from J, with 9 bases in between. Germline CDR1 is LNHDA and CDR2 is SQIVND (reference sequence). The CDR3 length is 16 residues.